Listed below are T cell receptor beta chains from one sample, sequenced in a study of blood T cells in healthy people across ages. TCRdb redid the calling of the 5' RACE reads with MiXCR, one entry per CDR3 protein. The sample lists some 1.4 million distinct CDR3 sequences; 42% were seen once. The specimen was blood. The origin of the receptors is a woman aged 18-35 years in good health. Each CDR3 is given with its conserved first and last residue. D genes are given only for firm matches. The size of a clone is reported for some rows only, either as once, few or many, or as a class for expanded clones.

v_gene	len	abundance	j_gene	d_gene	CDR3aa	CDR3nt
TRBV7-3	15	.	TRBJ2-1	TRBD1	CASSYQGASYNEQFF	TGTGCCAGCAGTTACCAGGGGGCATCCTACAATGAGCAGTTCTTC
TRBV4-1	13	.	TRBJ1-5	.	CAGSLRVEQPQHF	TGCGCCGGCAGCCTCAGGGTGGAACAGCCCCAGCATTTT
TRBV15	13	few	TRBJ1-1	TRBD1	CATSRDPTGRAFF	TGTGCCACCAGCAGAGATCCGACAGGGAGAGCTTTCTTT
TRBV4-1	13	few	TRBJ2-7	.	CASRRDGTYEQYF	TGCGCCAGCCGCCGGGACGGTACCTACGAGCAGTACTTC
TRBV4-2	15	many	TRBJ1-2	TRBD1	CASSQGGQGNYGYTF	TGTGCCAGCAGCCAAGGAGGACAGGGAAACTATGGCTACACCTTC
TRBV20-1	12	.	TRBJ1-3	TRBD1	CSGQGAGNTIYF	TGCAGTGGACAGGGGGCCGGAAACACCATATATTTT
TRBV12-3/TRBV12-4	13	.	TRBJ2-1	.	CASSLIQGLEQFF	TGTGCCAGCAGCCTCATCCAGGGGTTAGAGCAGTTCTTC
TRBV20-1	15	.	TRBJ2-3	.	CSARTHDTITDTQYF	TGCAGTGCTAGGACCCACGATACCATCACAGATACGCAGTATTTT
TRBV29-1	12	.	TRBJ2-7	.	CSVESVYCEQYF	TGCAGCGTTGAATCCGTGTACTGCGAGCAGTACTTC
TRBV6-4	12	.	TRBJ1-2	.	CASSDSGIRYTF	TGTGCCAGCAGTGACTCTGGTATTCGCTACACCTTC
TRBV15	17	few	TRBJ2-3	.	CATSRDNGGAYTDTQYF	TGTGCCACCAGCAGAGATAATGGCGGGGCTTACACAGATACGCAGTATTTT
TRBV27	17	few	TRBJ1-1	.	CASRSQPGPPLGTEAFF	TGTGCCAGCAGATCCCAACCGGGGCCACCCTTAGGCACTGAAGCTTTCTTT
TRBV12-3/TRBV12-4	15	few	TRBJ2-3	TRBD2	CASRRTSGRTDTQYF	TGTGCCAGCAGGAGGACTAGCGGGAGGACAGATACGCAGTATTTT
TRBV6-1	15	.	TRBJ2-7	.	CANSPRSGAAYEQYF	TGTGCCAACAGTCCCCGATCGGGCGCAGCCTACGAGCAGTACTTC
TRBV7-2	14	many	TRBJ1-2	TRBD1	CASSPRTGTYGYTF	TGTGCCAGCAGCCCTCGGACAGGGACTTATGGCTACACCTTC
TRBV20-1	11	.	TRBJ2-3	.	CSPLSPDTQYF	TGCAGCCCGCTCAGTCCAGATACGCAGTATTTT
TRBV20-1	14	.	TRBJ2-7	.	CSAALAFNPYEQYF	TGCAGTGCAGCCCTAGCGTTCAACCCCTACGAGCAGTACTTC
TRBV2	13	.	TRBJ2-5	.	CASSRDTEETQYF	TGTGCCAGCAGCCGGGACACTGAAGAGACCCAGTACTTC
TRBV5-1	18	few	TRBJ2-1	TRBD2	CASSLGLAGGTSYNEQFF	TGCGCCAGCAGCTTGGGGTTAGCGGGGGGAACCTCCTACAATGAGCAGTTCTTC
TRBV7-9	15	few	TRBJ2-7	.	CASSPPGSSYNEQYF	TGTGCCAGCAGCCCCCCAGGGAGCTCCTACAATGAGCAGTACTTC
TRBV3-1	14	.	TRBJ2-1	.	CASSQEGPLNEQFF	TGTGCCAGCAGCCAAGAGGGGCCCCTCAATGAGCAGTTCTTC
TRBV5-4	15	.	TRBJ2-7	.	CASSLAGRPPFEQYF	TGTGCCAGCAGCTTAGCGGGTAGGCCTCCTTTCGAGCAGTACTTC
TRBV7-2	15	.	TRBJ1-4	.	CASSLALGTTEKLFF	TGTGCCAGCAGCTTAGCCCTGGGGACGACAGAAAAACTGTTTTTT
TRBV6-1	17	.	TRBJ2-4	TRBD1	CASSIGTDFLAKNIQYF	TGTGCCAGCAGTATTGGGACAGATTTCCTAGCCAAAAACATTCAGTACTTC
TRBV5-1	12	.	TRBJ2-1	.	CASRGETWEQFF	TGCGCCAGCAGAGGAGAGACATGGGAGCAGTTCTTC
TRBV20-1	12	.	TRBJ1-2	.	CGATGANYGYTF	TGCGGAGCGACGGGAGCTAACTATGGCTACACCTTC
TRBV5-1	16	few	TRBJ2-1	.	CASSAPLTSSYNEQFF	TGCGCCAGCAGCGCTCCCTTAACTAGCTCCTACAATGAGCAGTTCTTC
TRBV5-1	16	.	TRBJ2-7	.	CASSLDISGPSYEQYF	TGCGCCAGCAGCTTGGATATAAGCGGTCCTTCCTACGAGCAGTACTTC
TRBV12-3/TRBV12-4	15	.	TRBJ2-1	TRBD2	CASSSERGRFNEQFF	TGTGCCAGCAGTTCCGAGCGGGGGCGGTTCAATGAGCAGTTCTTC
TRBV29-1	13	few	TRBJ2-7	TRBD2	CSVEREGSPEQYF	TGCAGCGTTGAGCGGGAGGGGTCCCCCGAGCAGTACTTC
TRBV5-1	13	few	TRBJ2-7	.	CASSQTSTYEQYF	TGCGCCAGCAGCCAAACTAGCACCTACGAGCAGTACTTC
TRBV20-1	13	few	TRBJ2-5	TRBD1	CSAQTGVRETQYF	TGCAGTGCTCAAACAGGGGTCCGAGAGACCCAGTACTTC
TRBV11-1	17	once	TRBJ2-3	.	CASTATRDHLYPDTQYF	TGTGCCAGCACCGCCACCCGGGACCACTTATACCCAGATACGCAGTATTTT
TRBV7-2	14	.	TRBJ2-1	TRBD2	CASSFFGLAGVQFF	TGTGCCAGCAGCTTTTTTGGACTAGCGGGGGTTCAGTTCTTC
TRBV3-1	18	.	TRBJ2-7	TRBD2	CASTISDKIGTSGYEQYF	TGTGCCAGCACTATAAGCGACAAGATCGGGACTAGCGGCTACGAGCAGTACTTC
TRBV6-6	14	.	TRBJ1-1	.	CASRVGRRHTEAFF	TGTGCCAGCAGGGTAGGACGGCGGCACACTGAAGCTTTCTTT
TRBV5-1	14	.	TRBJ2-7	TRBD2	CASTTGTSSYEQYF	TGCGCCAGCACCACCGGGACTAGCTCCTACGAGCAGTACTTC
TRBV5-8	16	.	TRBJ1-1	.	CASSLPSWVGNTEAFF	TGTGCCAGCAGCTTGCCGAGTTGGGTCGGGAACACTGAAGCTTTCTTT
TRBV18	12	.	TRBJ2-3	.	CASSLDTQEQYF	TGTGCCAGCTCACTTGACACCCAGGAGCAGTATTTT
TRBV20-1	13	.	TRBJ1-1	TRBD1	CSPKGQGFIEAFF	TGCAGCCCAAAGGGACAGGGGTTTATTGAAGCTTTCTTT
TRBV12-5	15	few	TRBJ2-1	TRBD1	CASGLGQGAGNEQFF	TGTGCTAGTGGTTTGGGACAGGGGGCCGGCAATGAGCAGTTCTTC
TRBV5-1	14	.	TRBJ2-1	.	CASSSPPAYNEQFF	TGCGCCAGCAGCTCTCCCCCCGCCTACAATGAGCAGTTCTTC
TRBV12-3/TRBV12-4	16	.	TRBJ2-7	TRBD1	CASSLAGTGYSYEQYF	TGTGCCAGCAGTTTAGCGGGGACAGGGTACTCCTACGAGCAGTACTTC